This passage covers 27 T cell receptor beta chains from one sample sequenced in a study of T cell clones after liver transplantation. Generated by immunoSEQ multiplex PCR, the TCRdb table keeps only in-frame clones and is missing some. The table lists more than 95,000 clones, 82% of them singletons, with around 0.97% in the top ten. The sample in question was CD4+ T cells from blood, obtained before liver transplant. The origin of the receptors is a human donor who received a liver transplant.

The chain recombines TRBV19 with TRBJ2-7; 8 nucleotides line up with TRBD2. The V gene's germline CDR1 is LNHDA and CDR2 SQIVND (reference sequence). This CDR3 has 14 residues. After removal of 7 bases from V and 6 bases from J, the junction contained 11 bases not matched to a gene. This CDR3 is CASNGKAGDGEQYF. CDR3 in DNA: TGTGCCAGTAACGGGAAAGCGGGAGACGGCGAGCAGTACTTC. Based on the CDR3 plus reference TRBV19 and TRBJ2-7, the full variable domain is DGGITQSPKYLFRKEGQNVTLSCEQNLNHDAMYWYRQDPGQGLRLIYYSQIVNDFQKGDIAEGYSVSREKKESFPLTVTSAQKNPTAFYLCASNGKAGDGEQYFGPGTRLTVT.

V and J are TRBV18 and TRBJ2-3; 7 bases match TRBD1. Germline V gene sequence: CDR1 KGHSH, CDR2 LQKENI. The J segment lost 6 bases and the V segment lost 6 bases, leaving 3 bases of the junction unmatched. The CDR3 extends over 12 amino acids. The CDR3 reads CASSTGVDTQYF. CDR3 bases: TGTGCCAGCTCTACAGGGGTGGATACGCAGTATTTT.

This sequence joins TRBV19 and TRBJ2-6, with 7 bases identical to TRBD1. The CDR3 is 17 amino acids. The germline CDR1 and CDR2 sequences are LNHDA and SQIVND (reference sequence). After removal of 5 bases from V and 2 bases from J, the junction contained 9 bases not matched to a gene. Here the CDR3 DNA reads TGTGCCAGTAGTCGCCGGGACAGTCTCCCTGGGGCCAACGTCCTGACTTTC. This codes for CASSRRDSLPGANVLTF.

V is TRBV5-4 and J is TRBJ1-2; 8 positions match TRBD1. The CDR3 covers 14 residues. CDR1 and CDR2 (germline): SGHNT, YYREEE (reference sequence). V shed 3 bases, J shed 5 bases, and the junction held 6 bases outside the gene matches. CDR3 in amino acids: CASSSGQGGYGYTF. CDR3 nucleotide sequence: TGTGCCAGCAGCTCAGGACAGGGCGGGTATGGCTACACCTTC.

This clone appeared once. The CDR3 is CASSLVAGSPLHF. CDR3 coding DNA: TGTGCCAGCAGCTTAGTCGCGGGGTCACCCCTCCACTTT. The rearrangement joins TRBV11-2 to TRBJ1-6; D gene uncertain. Trimming pared 1 base from V and 10 bases from J, leaving 8 bases between. This CDR3 contains 13 residues. Looked up from germline, CDR1 is SGHAT and CDR2 is FQNNGV.

This clone came up once. The rearrangement joins TRBV6-5 to TRBJ1-3; the D gene is possibly TRBD1 (5 bases). From germline, CDR1 is MNHEY and CDR2 SVGAGI. Trimming shortened V by 6 bases and J by 0 bases, and 9 bases separated the two germline ends. CDR3 length equals 14 residues. Here the CDR3 reads CASRDSGSGNTIYF. In DNA, the CDR3 is TGTGCCAGCAGAGACAGCGGCTCTGGAAACACCATATATTTT.

V usage is TRBV27 and J usage is TRBJ2-1; D is unresolved. Germline CDR1 is MNHEY and CDR2 is SMNVEV (reference sequence). Trimming left V 6 bases short and J 3 bases short, with 15 bases between. This CDR3 is built from 15 residues. The CDR3: CASSRSRAIYNEQFF. CDR3 nucleotide sequence: TGTGCCAGCAGCCGAAGTCGGGCTATCTACAATGAGCAGTTCTTC.

The chain recombines TRBV5-4 with TRBJ2-7, with D perhaps TRBD1 or TRBD2 (5 bases each). With 4 bases removed from V and 4 bases from J, the gap between germline ends came to 12 bases. From germline, CDR1 is SGHNT and CDR2 YYREEE (reference sequence). This CDR3 has 13 residues. Written as DNA, the CDR3 is TGTGCCAGCAGCAGGGGTAGGGAGTACGAGCAGTACTTC. Encoded protein: CASSRGREYEQYF.

This clone occurred once. This chain uses TRBV6-5 with TRBJ1-6; D not certain. The CDR3 sequence is 9 residues long. V was pared by 7 bases and J by 11 bases, with 3 bases between. Germline V gene data show CDR1 as MNHEY and CDR2 as SVGAGI. The CDR3 sequence is CASNAPLHF. Here the CDR3 DNA reads TGTGCCAGCAATGCACCCCTCCACTTT.

This clone was counted between two and nine times. The genes are TRBV30 and TRBJ2-1, with 8 bases identical to TRBD2. This CDR3 is 19 amino acids long. The V gene end was trimmed by 4 bases and the J gene end by 8 bases; junction bases not matched to a gene: 25. Germline V gene lookup returns CDR1 GTSNPN and CDR2 SVGIG (reference sequence). The CDR3 here is CAWTQAGATLGGRAYEQFF. The DNA for the CDR3 is TGTGCCTGGACCCAAGCGGGAGCAACTCTCGGTGGCCGGGCATATGAGCAGTTCTTC.

The V and J genes are TRBV7-2 and TRBJ2-3; D remains unclear. From germline, CDR1 is SGHTA and CDR2 FQGNSA. Trimming cost V 5 bases and J 1 base, with 10 bases left between them. This CDR3 is built from 14 residues. CDR3 in amino acids: CASSTFPRTDTQYF. CDR3 DNA sequence: TGTGCCAGCAGCACCTTCCCCCGCACAGATACGCAGTATTTT.

The V gene is TRBV19, the J gene TRBJ1-1; 8 nucleotides line up with TRBD1. V gave up 5 bases and J gave up 5 bases; unmatched junction bases: 10. Per germline, CDR1 LNHDA and CDR2 SQIVND (reference sequence). This CDR3 has 15 amino acids. The CDR3 DNA reads as TGTGCCAGTAGTGACCGGGGACAGGCCGGTACTGAAGCTTTCTTT. It translates to CASSDRGQAGTEAFF.

This clone turned up a few times. The gene calls are TRBV6-5 and TRBJ1-4; D gene ambiguous. CDR1 is MNHEY, CDR2 SVGAGI, per germline. V was trimmed by 0 bases and J by 4 bases, leaving 12 bases between them. The length of the CDR3 is 16 residues. In DNA, the CDR3 is TGTGCCAGCAGTTACTCGAGTCTAGCCGTTAATGAAAAACTGTTTTTT. It translates to CASSYSSLAVNEKLFF.

V gene TRBV13 combines with J gene TRBJ2-3; 8 bases agree with TRBD1. CDR1 is PRHDT and CDR2 is FYEKMQ in the germline V gene (reference sequence). V lost 6 bases to trimming and J lost 5 bases; unmatched junction nucleotides: 7. This CDR3 has 14 amino acids. CDR3 protein: CASRPTGGGDTQYF. Here the CDR3 DNA reads TGTGCCAGCAGACCTACAGGGGGTGGAGATACGCAGTATTTT.

The genes are TRBV19 and TRBJ1-1; 7 bases are a match to TRBD1. Losses at the gene ends were 5 bases for V and 1 base for J; bases not matched to a gene: 7. The germline gives CDR1 LNHDA, CDR2 SQIVND (reference sequence). The CDR3 has 15 amino acids. CDR3 residues: CASSSSGQPNTEAFF. CDR3 nucleotides: TGTGCCAGTAGTTCCTCGGGACAGCCGAACACTGAAGCTTTCTTT.

The J gene is TRBJ2-5, the V gene TRBV5-5, with D perhaps TRBD1 or TRBD2 (5 bases each). The ends were cut back, 0 bases at V and 7 bases at J, with 7 bases in the middle. This CDR3 is built from 12 residues. Germline V gives CDR1 SGHKS, CDR2 YYEKEE (reference sequence). CDR3 residues: CASSLDGGTQYF. In DNA form, the CDR3 reads TGTGCCAGCAGCTTGGATGGGGGGACCCAGTACTTC.

The chain links TRBV28 to TRBJ1-1, with D possibly being TRBD1 (6 bases). Germline loops: CDR1 MDHEN, CDR2 SYDVKM. CDR3 length: 14 residues. Trimming shortened V by 5 bases and J by 11 bases, and 21 bases separated the two germline ends. CDR3 in amino acids: CASSLLHGGQDAFF. In DNA form, the CDR3 reads TGTGCCAGCAGTCTATTACACGGGGGGCAGGATGCTTTCTTT.

This clone was detected once. The rearrangement joins TRBV21-1 to TRBJ1-4. TRBV21-1 is a recognized pseudogene. The CDR3 covers 14 residues. In DNA form, the CDR3 reads TGTGCCAGCAGTACGGGGCCCCAAAGCGAAAAACTGTTTTTT. Translation gives CASSTGPQSEKLFF.

This clone was detected once. This chain links TRBV18 with TRBJ2-1; the match to TRBD1 covers 7 bases. This CDR3 spans 14 amino acids. V dropped 5 bases and J dropped 6; count of bases not matched to a gene: 7. In germline, CDR1 is KGHSH, CDR2 LQKENI. The CDR3 is CASSKKTGVNEQFF. Here the CDR3 DNA reads TGTGCCAGCTCAAAGAAAACAGGGGTCAATGAGCAGTTCTTC.

This chain connects TRBV10-3 to TRBJ1-6; tentatively, D is TRBD1 (5 bases). Per the germline V gene, CDR1 is ENHRY and CDR2 is SYGVKD. Trimming cost V 8 bases and J 13 bases, with 24 bases left between them. This CDR3 is built from 15 residues. The CDR3 bases are TGTGCCATCGGGGAGGTAAGCGGGCAGGGCTCGCCCCTCCACTTT. It specifies CAIGEVSGQGSPLHF.

The chain combines TRBV6-5 with TRBJ2-5; tentatively, D is TRBD2 (6 bases). The V end was cut by 0 bases, the J end by 5 bases, with 16 bases between. CDR1 MNHEY and CDR2 SVGAGI come from the germline V gene. The CDR3 has 16 residues. In DNA, the CDR3 is TGTGCCAGCAGTTACTCGATCTTTGCTAGCGTGGAGACCCAGTACTTC. This encodes CASSYSIFASVETQYF.

The rearrangement joins TRBV6-1 to TRBJ1-2; TRBD1 is a possible D gene (6 bases). Looked up from germline, CDR1 is MNHNS and CDR2 is SASEGT. V was clipped by 0 bases and J by 5 bases, with 10 bases between them. This CDR3 is built from 14 residues. The CDR3 region has the DNA TGTGCCAGCAGTGAAGCGTCGGGACATTATGGCTACACCTTC. Amino acid sequence: CASSEASGHYGYTF.

V usage is TRBV4-3 and J usage is TRBJ2-2, with D unresolved. The CDR3 has 15 residues. The V gene lost 0 bases and the J gene lost 4 bases, with 9 bases spanning the gap. Germline assignment: CDR1 LGHNA and CDR2 YSLEER. In DNA, the CDR3 is TGCGCCAGCAGCCAAGATACTGGCGTCACCGGGGAGCTGTTTTTT. Translating it yields CASSQDTGVTGELFF.

The genes are TRBV7-2 and TRBJ2-3; weak D call: TRBD2 (5 bases). V was shortened by 3 bases and J by 6 bases, with 10 bases between the two germline ends. Germline V lookup: CDR1 SGHTA, CDR2 FQGNSA. The length of the CDR3 is 13 residues. For the CDR3, the DNA is TGTGCCAGCAGCTTTGTAACGGGGGATACGCAGTATTTT. This encodes CASSFVTGDTQYF.

This chain links TRBV2 with TRBJ2-1; no clear D gene. The CDR3 is made up of 13 amino acids. Trimming cost V 5 bases and J 2 bases, with 7 bases left between them. Germline CDR1 and CDR2: SNHLY and FYNNEI. CDR3 sequence reads: CASSSLPYNEQFF. The CDR3 DNA reads as TGTGCCAGCAGTAGCCTACCCTACAATGAGCAGTTCTTC.

The rearrangement joins TRBV2 to TRBJ1-6; D perhaps matches TRBD1 (6 bases). Trimming stripped 1 base from V and 10 bases from J, with 11 bases between. Germline CDR1 SNHLY, CDR2 FYNNEI. The CDR3 totals 14 residues. The CDR3 reads CASSEEGVSSPLHF. In DNA, the CDR3 is TGTGCCAGCAGTGAAGAGGGGGTCTCGTCACCCCTCCACTTT.

The chain uses TRBV25-1 and TRBJ2-7; D tentatively reads TRBD1 or TRBD2 (5 bases each). The V gene lost 4 bases and the J gene lost 2 bases, with 6 bases spanning the gap. From germline, CDR1 is MGHDK and CDR2 SYGVNS. The length of the CDR3 is 12 residues. The CDR3 region has the DNA TGTGCCAGCAGTGGGGGGACCTACGAGCAGTACTTC. Translating gives CASSGGTYEQYF.